A selection of T cell receptor beta chains follows, all from one sample in a study of blood T cell repertoires in COVID-19. TCRdb's copy holds only in-frame clones and misses some; the assay was immunoSEQ multiplex PCR. The sample shows fewer than 200,000 clones, around four fifths of them seen only once. Sequenced input: peripheral blood. The receptors stem from a woman between 65 and 79 years old with COVID-19, enrolled during active disease. The CDR3 runs from the conserved cysteine through the conserved F or W. The D gene is left open where the match is weak. Expanded clones get a size class; other rows say once, few or many, or leave the size out.

cdr3_nt cdr3_aa j_call v_call clone_size d_call
TGTGCCAGCAGCCTCTCTGGGGCAGGAACTGGAAACACCATATATTTT CASSLSGAGTGNTIYF TRBJ1-3 TRBV5-5 - -
TGTGCCAGCAGTTTAGGGTTACGGGGCTACGAGCAGTACTTC CASSLGLRGYEQYF TRBJ2-7 TRBV27 - -
TGTGCCAGCAGTAGACAGCTATTTGGCTACACCTTC CASSRQLFGYTF TRBJ1-2 TRBV28 - -
TGTGCCAGCAGTCTCGACAGGGCGGGCAATCAGCCCCAGCATTTT CASSLDRAGNQPQHF TRBJ1-5 TRBV7-2 - TRBD1
TGTGCCAGTAGCACGCAGGGTGGGGGGGCAGATACGCAGTATTTT CASSTQGGGADTQYF TRBJ2-3 TRBV19 - TRBD2
TGTGCCAGCAGCTTTCCTTTACAGGGGTTTACAGATACGCAGTATTTT CASSFPLQGFTDTQYF TRBJ2-3 TRBV13 - TRBD1
TGTGCCAGCTCAATTCCCGGGACAGGGGGCAATGGCTACACCTTC CASSIPGTGGNGYTF TRBJ1-2 TRBV18 - TRBD1
TGTGCCAGCAGTTACAGTGGCGAGCAGTACTTC CASSYSGEQYF TRBJ2-7 TRBV12-3/TRBV12-4 - -
TGTGCCAGCAGCTCAAGAAGGGAGGGAGGCACAGATACGCAGTATTTT CASSSRREGGTDTQYF TRBJ2-3 TRBV7-2 - TRBD2
TGCAGTGGAAAGAGGGGGACTGAAGCTTTCTTT CSGKRGTEAFF TRBJ1-1 TRBV20-1 - -
TGTGCCACCACCATGAATCCTAGGAGATCTAAAGGGGAAAAGTATAATGAAAAACTGTTTTTT CATTMNPRRSKGEKYNEKLFF TRBJ1-4 TRBV24-1 - -
TGTGCCAGCAGCTTATCTGATAGTCGGACCGGGGAGCTGTTTTTT CASSLSDSRTGELFF TRBJ2-2 TRBV11-2 - -
TGCGCCAGCAGCTTTTTAGGGGGCCAGGGCTACACCTTC CASSFLGGQGYTF TRBJ1-2 TRBV5-1 - TRBD1
TGTGCCAGCAGTTACAGGGTAGAACAGTTCTTC CASSYRVEQFF TRBJ2-1 TRBV12-3/TRBV12-4 - -
TGTGCCAGCAGCGCCGCCGAACGAGGAGAGCAGTACTTC CASSAAERGEQYF TRBJ2-7 TRBV5-4 - -
TGTGCCAGCAGCCCAACAGGGGGCACAGATACGCAGTATTTT CASSPTGGTDTQYF TRBJ2-3 TRBV28 - TRBD1
TGTGCCACCAGTACCGTGGCGGGGTCGGAGACCCAGTACTTC CATSTVAGSETQYF TRBJ2-5 TRBV28 - -
TGTGCCAGCAGTTTATCGGGCAGGGGATCCTCCTACGAGCAGTACTTC CASSLSGRGSSYEQYF TRBJ2-7 TRBV27 - -
TGCGCCAGCAGCTTAGGACTAGCGTTATACGAGCAGTACTTC CASSLGLALYEQYF TRBJ2-7 TRBV5-1 - TRBD2
TGCGCCAGCAGCTTCGGGGGTCTGAGCTCCTACGAGCAGTACTTC CASSFGGLSSYEQYF TRBJ2-7 TRBV5-1 few -
TGTGCCAGCAGCTTTCCTAGCGGGAGTCCCGAGCAGTACTTC CASSFPSGSPEQYF TRBJ2-7 TRBV5-4 - TRBD2
TGTGCCAGCAGTTACTCCAGACAGGGCGATTCACCCCTCCACTTT CASSYSRQGDSPLHF TRBJ1-6 TRBV6-5 - TRBD1
TGTGCCAGCAGTTTACGGGCTAGCGAGGAGTTCTTC CASSLRASEEFF TRBJ2-1 TRBV28 - -
TGTGCCAGCAGTTCCCCCACAGGGATAGGCACCGGGGAGCTGTTTTTT CASSSPTGIGTGELFF TRBJ2-2 TRBV6-4 - -
TGTGCCAGCAGTTTGACAGGGGACGTCTCCAACGAGCAGTACTTC CASSLTGDVSNEQYF TRBJ2-7 TRBV11-2 - TRBD1
TGTGCCAGCAGCGTAGGCGGTCGGGAGCAGTTCTTC CASSVGGREQFF TRBJ2-1 TRBV9 - -
TGTGCCAGCAGTTTACAATACAATGAGCAGTTCTTC CASSLQYNEQFF TRBJ2-1 TRBV27 - -
TGTGCCACCAGTGACTCGACAGGAGTGAACACTGAAGCTTTCTTT CATSDSTGVNTEAFF TRBJ1-1 TRBV24-1 - -
TGTGCCAGTAGTATAAGGCAGGGGTTCTCTGGGGCCAACGTCCTGACTTTC CASSIRQGFSGANVLTF TRBJ2-6 TRBV19 - -
TGTGCCAGCAGCCCCACAGGGGGCGTCGGCACCGGGGAGCTGTTTTTT CASSPTGGVGTGELFF TRBJ2-2 TRBV7-9 - TRBD1
TGTGCCAGCAGCTTATCTAGCGGGATGGCAAATGAGCAGTTCTTC CASSLSSGMANEQFF TRBJ2-1 TRBV7-3 - TRBD2
TGTGCCAGCAGTTTATCAACGCGTAATGGCTACACCTTC CASSLSTRNGYTF TRBJ1-2 TRBV28 - -
TGTGCCAGTAGCCGACTAGCGGGAGGACCCGGGAATGAGCAGTTCTTC CASSRLAGGPGNEQFF TRBJ2-1 TRBV19 few TRBD2
TGTGCCAGCAGTTTTGAGAGCGGGAGGTACACAGATACGCAGTATTTT CASSFESGRYTDTQYF TRBJ2-3 TRBV27 - TRBD2
TGTGCCAGCAGTTCGGACAGGGGAAACATTCAGTACTTC CASSSDRGNIQYF TRBJ2-4 TRBV12-3/TRBV12-4 - TRBD1
TGTGCCAGCAGTTATACAGGGAGGGGCCTCCACTTT CASSYTGRGLHF TRBJ1-6 TRBV6-2/TRBV6-3 - -
TGTGCCAGTAGGGACAGGGGAAAGAATGGCTACACCTTC CASRDRGKNGYTF TRBJ1-2 TRBV19 - TRBD1
TGCAGCGTTGATGGGGACAGTTACAATGAGCAGTTCTTC CSVDGDSYNEQFF TRBJ2-1 TRBV29-1 - TRBD1
TGTGCCAGCAGCTTTCTGGGAGCTAACTATGGCTACACCTTC CASSFLGANYGYTF TRBJ1-2 TRBV7-9 once -
TGCGCCAGCAGTGAGCGGCAGGGGAACACTGAAGCTTTCTTT CASSERQGNTEAFF TRBJ1-1 TRBV10-1 once -
TGTGCCAGCAGTTACCCAGGAGGGAAGACGACCGGGGAGCTGTTTTTT CASSYPGGKTTGELFF TRBJ2-2 TRBV6-5 - -
TGTGCCAGCTCACCACTGAAGGGGGCGACGGATGGCTACACCTTC CASSPLKGATDGYTF TRBJ1-2 TRBV18 few TRBD1
TGTGCCACGCAACGGGTCCAGAGCTCCTACAATGAGCAGTTCTTC CATQRVQSSYNEQFF TRBJ2-1 TRBV5-4 - -
TGTGCCAGCAGCGCCTCCCCCGGGGTGCAGACTGAAGCTTTCTTT CASSASPGVQTEAFF TRBJ1-1 TRBV9 - -
TGTGCCAGCAGTGAAAGGGAACTAGCGGGGGGGCGAAGTTTCTTC CASSERELAGGRSFF TRBJ2-1 TRBV2 once TRBD2
TGTGCCAGCAGCTTAGTCACTGGGGGCGCCTACGAGCAGTACTTC CASSLVTGGAYEQYF TRBJ2-7 TRBV7-2 - -
TGTGCCAGCAAAGAGTGGGGAGGTGGCACTGAAGCTTTCTTT CASKEWGGGTEAFF TRBJ1-1 TRBV6-4 - -
TGTGCCAGCAGTTACCGGGACTCCTCCTACGAGCAGTACTTC CASSYRDSSYEQYF TRBJ2-7 TRBV6-5 - -
TGTGCCAGTAGTGGACGAGGGGGGGCTGGGGCCAACGTCCTGACTTTC CASSGRGGAGANVLTF TRBJ2-6 TRBV19 - -
TGTGCCAGCAGTTCGACAGGGGGCGAGCAGTACTTC CASSSTGGEQYF TRBJ2-7 TRBV27 - TRBD1
TGTGCCAGCAGCCCGGCCCTGACAGGTAACACTGAAGCTTTCTTT CASSPALTGNTEAFF TRBJ1-1 TRBV3-1/TRBV3-2 few -
TGTGCCAGCACCAAGTGGTGGCGGGAGGGCCTCTCTGGCTACGAGCAGTACTTC CASTKWWREGLSGYEQYF TRBJ2-7 TRBV21-1 - -
TGCAGCGTTGATCAGGGTGGAAACACCATATATTTT CSVDQGGNTIYF TRBJ1-3 TRBV29-1 - -
TGTGCCAGCAGTCATGGCGACAGGGGTGATACGCAGTATTTT CASSHGDRGDTQYF TRBJ2-3 TRBV7-3 - TRBD1
TGTGCCAGCAGCTTCGCAGAGGGGGGGACCATATATTTT CASSFAEGGTIYF TRBJ1-3 TRBV7-9 - -
TGTGCCAGTAGTATGACAAGATCCCCTTATCAGCCCCAGCATTTT CASSMTRSPYQPQHF TRBJ1-5 TRBV19 - -
TGTGCCAGCTTCGTGGACAGGGTGAACACTGAAGCTTTCTTT CASFVDRVNTEAFF TRBJ1-1 TRBV18 - TRBD1
TGTGCCAGCAGCCAAGGAGGGGGCGAGGGGTTCGGCTACACCTTC CASSQGGGEGFGYTF TRBJ1-2 TRBV3-1/TRBV3-2 - TRBD1
TGTGCCAGCTCACTGCTCCGGACAGGGGGTAATGAGCAGTTCTTC CASSLLRTGGNEQFF TRBJ2-1 TRBV18 - TRBD1